This T cell receptor (beta chain) emerged from a study of T cell responses to AZD1222 COVID-19 vaccine. The CDR3 totals 15 residues. CDR1 and CDR2 from the germline V gene are LNHDA and SQIVND (reference sequence). V lost 8 bases to trimming and J lost 4 bases, with 15 bases between them. Remarks on this clone: The antigen is unknown.

Study-wide points: The sample set comprised mostly white British donors with more females, and clonal diversity was possibly underestimated. Compared with day 0, the breadth and depth of the Spike-specific TCR repertoire rose significantly after two doses of AZD1222.

Clones were read by immunoSEQ multiplex PCR, and TCRdb kept only the in-frame ones, dropping some. The repertoire holds around 90,000 clones, with approximately 83% as singletons. Source: peripheral blood, taken on day 0 of AZD1222 vaccination. The receptor was derived from an adult in good health. The V call is TRBV19, the J call TRBJ1-6; tentative D call: TRBD1 (6 bases). CDR3 sequence (DNA): TGTGCCAGTGGAAACAGGGTAGGGTATAATTCACCCCTCCACTTT. Translating gives CASGNRVGYNSPLHF. Supplemented by reference TRBV19 and TRBJ1-6, the full variable domain reads DGGITQSPKYLFRKEGQNVTLSCEQNLNHDAMYWYRQDPGQGLRLIYYSQIVNDFQKGDIAEGYSVSREKKESFPLTVTSAQKNPTAFYLCASGNRVGYNSPLHFGNGTRLTVT.